The rows below give T cell receptor beta chains drawn from one sample of a study of T cell repertoires in cytomegalovirus infection. For these TCRs, the target antigens are not known. Via MiXCR, TCRdb re-called the reads, giving one row per CDR3 protein. Of a few hundred thousand distinct CDR3 sequences in the sample, approximately 40% were seen once. The starting material was cultured PBMCs, obtained from culture after CMV antigen stimulation. These receptors all stem from a human donor in good health (CMV status not recorded). Some clones in this sample may be carry-over from other donors' samples. Both conserved end residues are part of each CDR3. D genes are given only for firm matches. Expanded clones are given a class, and other clones once, few, many or no size at all.

>TRBV10-3|TRBJ1-6|12|.|.
TGTGCCATCAGTGACGGGGACTCACCCCTCCACTTT
CAISDGDSPLHF
>TRBV7-2|TRBJ2-5|14|.|.
TGTGCCAGCAGCTACCGACAGTGGTTTGAGACCCAGTACTTC
CASSYRQWFETQYF
>TRBV12-3/TRBV12-4|TRBJ2-1|15|.|.
TGTGCCAGCAGTTTTCGTCAGCGCCCGGGGGATGAGCAGTTCTTC
CASSFRQRPGDEQFF
>TRBV7-2|TRBJ2-3|14|many|.
TGTGCCAGCAGCTTAGTCGGCTTCACAGATACGCAGTATTTT
CASSLVGFTDTQYF
>TRBV6-6|TRBJ2-4|17|once|TRBD1
TGTGCCAGCAGGCAGGGGACAGGGGAGGGAGGGGTTGGGGTTCAGTACTTC
CASRQGTGEGGVGVQYF
>TRBV7-2|TRBJ2-2|14|many|.
TGTGCCAGCAGCTTAGGAATCGGTACCGGGGAGCTGTTTTTT
CASSLGIGTGELFF
>TRBV20-1|TRBJ1-1|14|.|.
TGCAGTGCTAGAGATTTTCGGGAGTACACTGAAGCTTTCTTT
CSARDFREYTEAFF
>TRBV5-4|TRBJ2-2|16|.|TRBD2
TGTGCCAGCAGCCACCGGGGGGGAGCAAACACCGGGGAGCTGTTTTTT
CASSHRGGANTGELFF
>TRBV7-8|TRBJ2-1|13|few|.
TGTGCCAGCAGCTTAGCTTGGGGAGGTGAGCAGTTCTTC
CASSLAWGGEQFF
>TRBV7-6|TRBJ1-1|14|.|.
TGTGCCAGCAGCCAATCGTCCCGGGGAACTGAAGCTTTCTTT
CASSQSSRGTEAFF
>TRBV7-2|TRBJ2-2|17|.|TRBD2
TGTGCCAGCAGCTTAGCCCGGTGGCTAGCGGGAACCGGGGAGCTGTTTTTT
CASSLARWLAGTGELFF
>TRBV25-1|TRBJ2-7|15|.|TRBD1
TGTGCCAGCAGTGCCCGCCGGGACAGGGGTGGCGAGCAGTACTTC
CASSARRDRGGEQYF
>TRBV4-2|TRBJ2-7|14|.|.
TGTGCCAGCAGCCAACCCCGGGACTCCCAGGAGCAGTACTTC
CASSQPRDSQEQYF
>TRBV7-2|TRBJ1-5|15|few|TRBD1
TGTGCCAGCAGCTCACACAGGGGGCCGGGCCAGCCCCAGCATTTT
CASSSHRGPGQPQHF
>TRBV9|TRBJ2-3|15|.|TRBD2
TGTGCCAGCACCCGACTAGCGTCATCAGCAGATACGCAGTATTTT
CASTRLASSADTQYF
>TRBV10-3|TRBJ2-2|14|.|.
TGTGCCATCAGTCCACTGCATTACACCGGGGAGCTGTTTTTT
CAISPLHYTGELFF
>TRBV7-2|TRBJ2-7|15|.|TRBD2
TGTGCCAGCAGCTCCCGGTCGGGGGGACCCTACGAGCAGTACTTC
CASSSRSGGPYEQYF
>TRBV7-8|TRBJ1-5|14|few|.
TGTGCCAGCAGCTTAAAGGGAAGCAATCAGCCCCAGCATTTT
CASSLKGSNQPQHF
>TRBV7-8|TRBJ1-1|13|.|.
TGTGCCAGCAGCTACACCCAGGGCCCGGGGGCTTTCTTT
CASSYTQGPGAFF
>TRBV7-8|TRBJ1-2|16|few|TRBD1
TGTGCCAGCAGCCGAACCCGGACAGGGGAGGATTATGGCTACACCTTC
CASSRTRTGEDYGYTF
>TRBV20-1|TRBJ2-1|14|.|TRBD1
TGCAGTGCCCCGGGACAGGAGTCCTACAATGAGCAGTTCTTC
CSAPGQESYNEQFF
>TRBV7-8|TRBJ2-7|15|few|.
TGTGCCAGCAGCCCCTTTTCCTCAGAAGCCTACGAGCAGTACTTC
CASSPFSSEAYEQYF
>TRBV6-6|TRBJ2-7|14|.|.
TGTGCCAGCATTGCGGACCCCCGTGGCTACGAGCAGTACTTC
CASIADPRGYEQYF
>TRBV5-6|TRBJ2-1|15|.|TRBD2
TGTGCCAGCAGCCTAGGGGGACTAGCGGGGGATGAGCAGTTCTTC
CASSLGGLAGDEQFF
>TRBV7-2|TRBJ1-2|13|many|TRBD1
TGTGCCAGCAGCTCGGACAGGCGGTATGGCTACACCTTC
CASSSDRRYGYTF
>TRBV15|TRBJ2-3|20|.|TRBD1
TGTGCCACCAGCAGAAGATCCGGGACAGGCCCTCGGGCTGTCACAGATACGCAGTATTTT
CATSRRSGTGPRAVTDTQYF
>TRBV28|TRBJ2-5|13|few|.
TGTGCCAGCAGTTGGGGGCCCAGGGAGACCCAGTACTTC
CASSWGPRETQYF
>TRBV5-5|TRBJ2-7|15|.|TRBD1
TGTGCCAGCAGCTCCAGGACAGGGGGCGAGTACGAGCAGTACTTC
CASSSRTGGEYEQYF
>TRBV2|TRBJ2-5|12|.|.
TGTGCCAGCTCGAGGGCCTCCCGGACCCAGTACTTC
CASSRASRTQYF
>TRBV19|TRBJ1-6|15|.|TRBD1
TGTGGGGCTCCGGGACAGCCATTTGATAATTCACCCCTCCACTTT
CGAPGQPFDNSPLHF
>TRBV7-2|TRBJ2-5|14|few|TRBD2
TGTGCCAGCAGCACCGAACTAGCGGAGGAGACCCAGTACTTC
CASSTELAEETQYF
>TRBV7-2|TRBJ2-3|18|few|TRBD2
TGTGCCAGCAGCTCCCGAAGACCTTCTAGCGGGAGAGGGGATACGCAGTATTTT
CASSSRRPSSGRGDTQYF
>TRBV7-2|TRBJ2-5|14|.|TRBD2
TGTGCCAGCAGCCGAGCGGGGTTACAAGAGACCCAGTACTTC
CASSRAGLQETQYF
>TRBV6-1|TRBJ2-5|15|.|.
TGTGCCAGCAGTGAAACACCAGACCCACAAGAGACCCAGTACTTC
CASSETPDPQETQYF
>TRBV7-6|TRBJ1-5|18|few|.
TGTGCCAGCAGCTTAGCGCGGGCAGGGGTCCTTAGCAATCAGCCCCAGCATTTT
CASSLARAGVLSNQPQHF
>TRBV7-2|TRBJ2-1|16|few|.
TGTGCCAGCAGCTTAGGCGCCGGGACACTTTACAATGAGCAGTTCTTC
CASSLGAGTLYNEQFF
>TRBV6-6|TRBJ1-3|16|.|.
TGTGCCAGCAGTTACTCGACGAGAGGGGACGGAAACACCATATATTTT
CASSYSTRGDGNTIYF
>TRBV7-4|TRBJ2-7|13|.|.
TGTGCCAGCAGCTTCGGCCAGGGGCTCGAGCAGTACTTC
CASSFGQGLEQYF
>TRBV7-9|TRBJ1-2|13|.|TRBD1
TGTGCCAGCAGCTCGACAGGGTTTAATGGCTACACCTTC
CASSSTGFNGYTF
>TRBV7-6|TRBJ1-1|13|many|TRBD1
TGTGCCAGCAGCGGACAGGGTATCACTGAAGCTTTCTTT
CASSGQGITEAFF
>TRBV20-1|TRBJ2-7|13|few|.
TGCAGTGCAATCCCCCCTGGACCCGACGAGCAGTACTTC
CSAIPPGPDEQYF
>TRBV24-1|TRBJ2-1|18|.|.
TGTGCCAGTTTGGGGGATGTGGCAGGTCGTTCGTCCTACAATGAGCAGTTCTTC
CASLGDVAGRSSYNEQFF
>TRBV7-2|TRBJ2-7|15|few|TRBD1
TGTGCCAGCAGCCCCGGGACAGGGTTTGTCCACGAGCAGTACTTC
CASSPGTGFVHEQYF
>TRBV11-1|TRBJ2-3|17|.|TRBD2
TGTGCCAGCAGCTTAGCGCTGGGCGGGGGGGCCGCAGATACGCAGTATTTT
CASSLALGGGAADTQYF
>TRBV10-3|TRBJ2-1|13|.|.
TGTGCCATCAGTGACCCTAGCTACAATGAGCAGTTCTTC
CAISDPSYNEQFF
>TRBV12-3/TRBV12-4|TRBJ2-3|15|.|TRBD1
TGTGCCAGCAGCTCCACGACAGGGATCACAGATACGCAGTATTTT
CASSSTTGITDTQYF
>TRBV6-8|TRBJ2-7|11|.|.
TGTGCCAGCGGGGGGTTCCGCGAGCAGTACTTC
CASGGFREQYF